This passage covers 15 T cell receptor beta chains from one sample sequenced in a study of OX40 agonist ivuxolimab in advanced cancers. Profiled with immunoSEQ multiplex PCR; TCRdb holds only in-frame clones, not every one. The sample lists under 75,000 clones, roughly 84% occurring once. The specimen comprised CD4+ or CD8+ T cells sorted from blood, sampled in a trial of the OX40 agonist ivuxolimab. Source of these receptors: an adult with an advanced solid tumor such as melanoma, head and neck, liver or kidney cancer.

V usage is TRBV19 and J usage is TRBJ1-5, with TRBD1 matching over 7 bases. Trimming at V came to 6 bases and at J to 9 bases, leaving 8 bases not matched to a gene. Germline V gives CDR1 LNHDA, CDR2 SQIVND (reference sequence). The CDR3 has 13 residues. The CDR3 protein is CASSNPGGRPQHF. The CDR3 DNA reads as TGTGCCAGTAGCAATCCAGGGGGTCGGCCCCAGCATTTT.

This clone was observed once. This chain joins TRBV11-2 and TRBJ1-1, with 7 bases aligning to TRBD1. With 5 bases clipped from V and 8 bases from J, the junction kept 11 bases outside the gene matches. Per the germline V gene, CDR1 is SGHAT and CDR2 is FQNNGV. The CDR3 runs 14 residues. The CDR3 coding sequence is TGTGCCAGCAGCCTAAACAGGGGACGTAACGAAGCTTTCTTT. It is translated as CASSLNRGRNEAFF.

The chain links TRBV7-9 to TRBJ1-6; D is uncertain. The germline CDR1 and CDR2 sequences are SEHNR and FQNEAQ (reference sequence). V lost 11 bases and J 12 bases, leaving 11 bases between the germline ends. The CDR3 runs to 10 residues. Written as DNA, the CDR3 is TGTGCCGTGTTAGAAGGACCCCTCCACTTT. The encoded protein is CAVLEGPLHF.

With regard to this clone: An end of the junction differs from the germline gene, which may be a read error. The CDR3 nucleotides are TGCAGCGTTGAGGGACAGGGTGTATCCTTC. Its protein product is CSVEGQGVSF. This rearrangement joins TRBV29-1 to TRBJ1-2; 9 bases match TRBD1. The CDR3 is made up of 10 amino acids. Germline V gene data show CDR1 as SQVTM and CDR2 as ANQGSEA. The full variable domain, in which reference TRBV29-1 and TRBJ1-2 provide the parts outside the CDR3, is SAVISQKPSRDICQRGTSLTIQCQVDSQVTMMFWYRQQPGQSLTLIATANQGSEATYESGFVIDKFPISRPNLTFSTLTVSNMSPEDSSIYLCSVEGQGVSFGSGTRLTVV.

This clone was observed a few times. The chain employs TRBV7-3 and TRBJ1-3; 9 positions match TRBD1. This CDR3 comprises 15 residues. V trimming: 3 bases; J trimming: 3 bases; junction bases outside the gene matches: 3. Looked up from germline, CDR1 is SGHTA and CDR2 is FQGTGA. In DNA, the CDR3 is TGTGCCAGCAGCTTCGGACAGGGGTATGGAAACACCATATATTTT. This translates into CASSFGQGYGNTIYF.

CDR3 protein: CASSPGGRETSSTDTQYF. The CDR3 coding sequence is TGTGCCAGCAGTCCCGGGGGGCGGGAGACCTCTAGCACAGATACGCAGTATTTT. This chain joins TRBV28 and TRBJ2-3, with D possibly TRBD2 on 7 matching bases. The germline V gene encodes CDR1 MDHEN and CDR2 SYDVKM. Trimming took off 5 bases at V and 0 bases at J, with 21 bases between the two ends. This CDR3 spans 18 amino acids.

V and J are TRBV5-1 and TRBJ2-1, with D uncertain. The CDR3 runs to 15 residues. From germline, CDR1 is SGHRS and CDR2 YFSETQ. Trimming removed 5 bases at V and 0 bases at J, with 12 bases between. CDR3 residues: CASRPVLSSYNEQFF. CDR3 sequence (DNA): TGCGCCAGCAGGCCAGTCCTGAGCTCCTACAATGAGCAGTTCTTC.

This CDR3 reads CATSRDGGVYEQYF. CDR3 nucleotide sequence: TGTGCCACCAGCAGAGATGGGGGAGTTTACGAGCAGTACTTC. J is TRBJ2-7 and V is TRBV15, with D perhaps TRBD1 or TRBD2 (5 bases each). This CDR3 region has 14 residues. Germline CDR1 reads LNHNV; CDR2 reads YYDKDF (reference sequence). V was cut by 0 bases and J by 4 bases, with 10 bases left in between.

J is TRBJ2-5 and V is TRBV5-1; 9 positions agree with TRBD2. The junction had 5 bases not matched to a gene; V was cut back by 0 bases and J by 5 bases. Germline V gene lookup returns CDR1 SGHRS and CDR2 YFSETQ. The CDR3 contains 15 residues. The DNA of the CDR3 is TGCGCCAGCAGCTTGGGGCTAGCGGGAAAGGAGACCCAGTACTTC. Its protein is CASSLGLAGKETQYF.

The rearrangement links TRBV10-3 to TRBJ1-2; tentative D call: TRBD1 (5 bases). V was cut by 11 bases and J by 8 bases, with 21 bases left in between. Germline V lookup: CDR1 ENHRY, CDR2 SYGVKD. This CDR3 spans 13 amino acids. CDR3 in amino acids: CAGRAGTDKGYTF. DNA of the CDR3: TGTGCCGGCCGAGCAGGGACGGATAAGGGCTACACCTTC.

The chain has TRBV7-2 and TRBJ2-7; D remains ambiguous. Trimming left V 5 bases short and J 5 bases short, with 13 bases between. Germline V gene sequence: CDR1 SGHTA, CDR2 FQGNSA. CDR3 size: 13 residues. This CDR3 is CASSLVRWNEQYF. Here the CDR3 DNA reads TGTGCCAGCAGCCTCGTCAGGTGGAACGAGCAGTACTTC.

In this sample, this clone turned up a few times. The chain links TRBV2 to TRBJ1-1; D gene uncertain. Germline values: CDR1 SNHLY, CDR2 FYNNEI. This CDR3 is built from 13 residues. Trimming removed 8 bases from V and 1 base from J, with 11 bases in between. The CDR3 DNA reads TGTGCCAGCGGCCGACACCCGAACACTGAAGCTTTCTTT. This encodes CASGRHPNTEAFF.

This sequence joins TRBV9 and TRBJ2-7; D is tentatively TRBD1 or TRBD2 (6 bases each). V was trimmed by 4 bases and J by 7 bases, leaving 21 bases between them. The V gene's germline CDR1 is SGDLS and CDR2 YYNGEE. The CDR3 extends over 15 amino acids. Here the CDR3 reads CASSPRLGGAGEQYF. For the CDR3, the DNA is TGTGCCAGCAGCCCCCGTCTGGGGGGCGCGGGGGAGCAGTACTTC. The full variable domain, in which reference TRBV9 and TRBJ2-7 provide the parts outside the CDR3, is DSGVTQTPKHLITATGQRVTLRCSPRSGDLSVYWYQQSLDQGLQFLIQYYNGEERAKGNILERFSAQQFPDLHSELNLSSLELGDSALYFCASSPRLGGAGEQYFGPGTRLTVT.

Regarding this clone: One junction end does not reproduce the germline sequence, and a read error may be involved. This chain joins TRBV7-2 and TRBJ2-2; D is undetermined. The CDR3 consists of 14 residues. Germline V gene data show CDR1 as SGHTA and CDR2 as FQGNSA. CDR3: CASSRMGNAGELFF. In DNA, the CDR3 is TGTGCCAGCAGCCGCATGGGGAACGCCGGGGAGCTGTTTTTT.

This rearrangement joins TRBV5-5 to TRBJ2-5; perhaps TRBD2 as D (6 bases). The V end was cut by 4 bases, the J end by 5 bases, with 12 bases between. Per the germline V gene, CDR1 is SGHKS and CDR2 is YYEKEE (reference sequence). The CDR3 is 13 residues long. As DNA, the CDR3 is TGTGCCAGCAGCCTAGCGCCTTGGGAGACCCAGTACTTC. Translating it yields CASSLAPWETQYF.